This TCR beta chain was profiled in a study of cytomegalovirus exposure and HLA in healthy donors. Each donor was healthy, and each was a bone marrow donor. PCR was performed using 60 Vbeta and 13 Jbeta primers. Produced via immunoSEQ multiplex PCR; TCRdb's table is partial and in-frame only. The sample holds over 150,000 clones, roughly 87% seen once. As to this clone: Its antigen remains unidentified.

General study findings and limits: When analyzed later, the rates of TCR association showed variation by HLA locus, with DRB1 the most and HLA-C the fewest. Reportedly, HLA-A and HLA-B alleles of most subjects were accurately predicted from TCR beta. Presence/absence analyses assumed roughly uniform sequencing depth across donors, which may not hold.

Material for sequencing was PBMCs. The sequence came from a girl in the first two years of life in good health and CMV-seronegative.

The chain's CDR3 is CAGPGQGCEQYF. The CDR3 bases are TGTGCCGGCCCGGGACAGGGATGCGAGCAGTACTTC. The chain uses TRBV5-3 and TRBJ2-7; 9 bases align to TRBD1. TRBV5-3 carries the ORF label, with uncertain function. The CDR3 is made up of 12 amino acids. Trimming cost V 10 bases and J 6 bases; bases outside gene matches: 8.